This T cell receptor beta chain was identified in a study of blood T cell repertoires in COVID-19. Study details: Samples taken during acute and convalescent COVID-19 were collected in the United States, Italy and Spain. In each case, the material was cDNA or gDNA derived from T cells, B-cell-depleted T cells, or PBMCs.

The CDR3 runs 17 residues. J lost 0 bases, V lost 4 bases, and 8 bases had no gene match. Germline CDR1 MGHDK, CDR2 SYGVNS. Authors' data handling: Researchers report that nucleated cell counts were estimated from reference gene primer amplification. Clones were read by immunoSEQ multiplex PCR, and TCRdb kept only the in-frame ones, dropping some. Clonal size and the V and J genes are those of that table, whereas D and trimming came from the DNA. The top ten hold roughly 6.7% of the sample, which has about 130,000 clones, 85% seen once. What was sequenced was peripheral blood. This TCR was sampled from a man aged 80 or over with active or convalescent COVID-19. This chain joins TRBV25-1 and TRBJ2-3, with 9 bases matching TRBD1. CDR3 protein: CASSGTGGRESTDTQYF. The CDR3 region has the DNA TGTGCCAGCAGTGGAACAGGGGGCAGAGAGAGCACAGATACGCAGTATTTT.